This TCR beta chain was observed in a study of PD-1 blockade in mismatch repair-deficient tumors. Some clones are missing from TCRdb's copy, which holds only in-frame ones; the method was immunoSEQ multiplex PCR. The data show roughly 80,000 clones, with around 85% seen just once and roughly 2.6% held by the top ten. Sequencing was performed on peripheral blood, taken 12 weeks after starting pembrolizumab. The sequence was obtained from an adult with mismatch repair-deficient cancer.

CDR3 sequence: CASSLARGAGETQYF. The CDR3 DNA sequence: TGTGCCAGCAGCTTAGCGCGGGGGGCTGGGGAGACCCAGTACTTC. The V and J genes are TRBV7-9 and TRBJ2-5, with TRBD2 matching over 8 bases. V lost 0 bases and J lost 5; bases outside the gene matches: 5. The CDR3 runs 15 residues. CDR1 is SEHNR, CDR2 FQNEAQ, per germline (reference sequence).